The 30 T cell receptor beta chains listed next were all sequenced from one sample in a study of metastatic and nonmetastatic thyroid tumors. Before thyroid surgery, none of the patients had received any treatment. Using MiXCR, TCRdb reanalyzed the PCR reads. The table shows some 25,000 clones, with 13% occurring only once. Sequencing used blood. All receptors come from a female donor with papillary thyroid cancer or a benign thyroid nodule (not recorded which). Some clones in this sample may be carry-over from other donors' samples.

This clone turned up a few times. Given a much more abundant clone one base away, this may be a read error. CDR3 sequence reads: CANSYSIALNNGQFF. The CDR3 nucleotides are TGTGCCAACAGTTACTCGATTGCCCTTAACAATGGGCAGTTCTTC. The chain is built from TRBV6-2 or TRBV6-3 and TRBJ2-1; D not resolved. Germline CDR1 and CDR2: MNHEY and SVGEGT. This CDR3 has 15 amino acids.

Only a few counts were recorded for this clone. Being one base from a much bigger clone, this may be a read error. The same CDR3 is also encoded by other DNA sequences in this sample. The chain joins TRBV20-1 to TRBJ2-4; D is uncertain. Germline-derived CDR1 and CDR2 are DFQATT and SNEGSKA (reference sequence). The CDR3 contains 14 residues. DNA for the CDR3: TGCAGCGCTAGAGCCGTGGGGTTGGGAAACATTCAGTACTTC. This encodes CSARAVGLGNIQYF.

This clone was found many times. The gene calls are TRBV5-1 and TRBJ1-3, with a weak D call TRBD1 (5 bases). The ends were cut back, 0 bases at V and 0 bases at J, with 13 bases in the middle. CDR1 is SGHRS, CDR2 YFSETQ, per germline. This CDR3 region has 17 residues. The CDR3 is CASSLAVGGFSGNTIYF. In nucleotides, the CDR3 is TGCGCCAGCAGCTTGGCCGTGGGGGGTTTCTCTGGAAACACCATATATTTT.

This clone has a count of ten or more. This sequence joins TRBV6-1 and TRBJ2-3; D unclear. The V gene lost 5 bases and the J gene lost 2 bases, with 8 bases spanning the gap. Looked up from germline, CDR1 is MNHNS and CDR2 is SASEGT. CDR3 length equals 13 residues. CDR3 nucleotides: TGTGCCAGCAGTCCCATCCCCACAGATACGCAGTATTTT. Amino acid sequence: CASSPIPTDTQYF.

This clone was recorded at least ten times. The junction differs from germline at one of its ends, possibly a read error. This rearrangement joins TRBV7-7 to TRBJ2-2; 8 bases are a match to TRBD1. Germline CDR1 and CDR2: SSHAT and FNYEAQ (reference sequence). The CDR3 extends over 15 amino acids. CDR3 region: CASSPRTGLTGELFF. The CDR3 DNA follows: TGTGCTAGCAGCCCCCGGACAGGGTTGACCGGGGAGCTGTTTTTT.

This clone came up many times. Here the CDR3 reads CASSTEYGLYNEQFF. CDR3 sequence (DNA): TGTGCCAGCAGCACCGAGTACGGGCTTTACAATGAGCAGTTCTTC. This sequence joins TRBV7-2 and TRBJ2-1; D unresolved. Germline V gene lookup returns CDR1 SGHTA and CDR2 FQGNSA. This CDR3 is built from 15 residues. V was clipped by 5 bases and J by 4 bases, with 15 bases between them.

This clone was observed at least ten times. The chain recombines TRBV3-1 with TRBJ2-1; the match to TRBD2 covers 10 bases. Germline lookup yields CDR1 LGHDT and CDR2 YNNKEL (reference sequence). The CDR3 runs to 14 residues. After removal of 5 bases from V and 9 bases from J, the junction contained 7 bases not matched to a gene. The CDR3 is CASSAVTSGIEQFF. The CDR3 DNA reads TGTGCCAGCAGCGCCGTAACTAGCGGGATTGAGCAGTTCTTC.

The chain joins TRBV5-4 to TRBJ1-4; D possibly corresponds to TRBD1 (5 bases). The germline gives CDR1 SGHNT, CDR2 YYREEE (reference sequence). Trimming took off 0 bases at V and 7 bases at J, with 7 bases between the two ends. This CDR3 is 13 amino acids long. CDR3 sequence (DNA): TGTGCCAGCAGCTTGGTGGGGACTGAAAAACTGTTTTTT. Translating gives CASSLVGTEKLFF.

This clone has a count of ten or more. The chain links TRBV5-1 to TRBJ1-2; 11 bases are a match to TRBD1. Germline V gene sequence: CDR1 SGHRS, CDR2 YFSETQ. Trimming took 3 bases from V and 6 from J; bases not matched to a gene: 1. The CDR3 covers 13 residues. This chain's CDR3 is CASSSGQGDGYTF. The CDR3, as DNA: TGCGCCAGCAGCTCGGGACAGGGGGATGGCTACACCTTC.

The table lists this clone with many counts. The chain employs TRBV11-2 and TRBJ2-7; 10 bases map to TRBD2. V shed 5 bases, J shed 4 bases, and the junction held 8 bases outside the gene matches. This CDR3 has 15 residues. Per germline, CDR1 SGHAT and CDR2 FQNNGV. The CDR3 nucleotides are TGTGCCAGCAGCCCTCGGGCTAGCGGGGGTTACGAGCAGTACTTC. Translating it yields CASSPRASGGYEQYF. Supplemented by reference TRBV11-2 and TRBJ2-7, the full variable domain reads EAGVAQSPRYKIIEKRQSVAFWCNPISGHATLYWYQQILGQGPKLLIQFQNNGVVDDSQLPKDRFSAERLKGVDSTLKIQPAKLEDSAVYLCASSPRASGGYEQYFGPGTRLTVT.

The table lists this clone with many counts. The chain links TRBV7-8 to TRBJ2-2, with D possibly called TRBD1 or TRBD2 (5 bases each). The V end lost 5 bases, the J end lost 4 bases, and 20 bases lay between the germline ends. Germline assignment: CDR1 SGHVS and CDR2 FQNEAQ. This CDR3 region has 17 residues. CDR3 loop: CASSIEGTTSVTGELFF. The CDR3 DNA reads as TGTGCCAGCAGCATTGAGGGGACCACGTCGGTCACCGGGGAGCTGTTTTTT.

The rearrangement links TRBV11-3 to TRBJ1-1, with unresolved D. V lost 8 bases, J lost 0 bases, and 13 bases lay in between. This CDR3 is built from 14 residues. Germline V gene data show CDR1 as SGHNT and CDR2 as YENEEA. The CDR3: CASRQRLMNTEAFF. DNA for the CDR3: TGTGCCAGCCGCCAAAGGCTTATGAACACTGAAGCTTTCTTT.

This clone was observed a few times. The junction departs from the called germline gene at one end, perhaps through a read error. The J gene is TRBJ2-5, the V gene TRBV12-3 or TRBV12-4; D is tentatively TRBD1 or TRBD2 (5 bases each). The CDR3 spans 13 residues. The CDR3 DNA reads TGTGCCAGACTTACCGGGACGGAAGAGACCGAGTACTTC. Protein: CARLTGTEETEYF.

The chain couples TRBV7-9 to TRBJ1-2, with D perhaps TRBD1 (6 bases). V shed 0 bases and J shed 4 bases, with 6 bases lying between them. Germline-derived CDR1 and CDR2 are SEHNR and FQNEAQ (reference sequence). The CDR3 has 13 amino acids. CDR3 in amino acids: CASSLATGYGYTF. CDR3 bases: TGTGCCAGCAGCTTAGCGACAGGCTATGGCTACACCTTC.

This clone was observed many times. J is TRBJ2-3 and V is TRBV10-2, with D possibly being TRBD2 (5 bases). CDR1 and CDR2 from the germline V gene are WSHSY and SAAADI. Trimming shortened V by 5 bases and J by 0 bases, and 9 bases separated the two germline ends. This CDR3 region has 14 residues. In DNA form, the CDR3 reads TGCGCCAGCAGTACACAGCGGAGCACAGATACGCAGTATTTT. Protein sequence: CASSTQRSTDTQYF.

This clone was recorded many times. The chain employs TRBV20-1 and TRBJ1-6; no clear D gene. In germline, CDR1 is DFQATT, CDR2 SNEGSKA (reference sequence). There are 13 residues in the CDR3. The V end was cut by 5 bases, the J end by 6 bases, with 11 bases between. The CDR3 DNA follows: TGCAGTGCTGTGGCGCAGGCTAATTCACCCCTCCACTTT. It yields the protein CSAVAQANSPLHF.

This clone was found many times. This chain joins TRBV20-1 and TRBJ2-7, with 9 bases fitting TRBD1. V trimming: 4 bases; J trimming: 6 bases; junction bases outside the gene matches: 16. The CDR3 is 16 amino acids. Germline V lookup: CDR1 DFQATT, CDR2 SNEGSKA (reference sequence). CDR3 bases: TGCAGTGCTACCCTACTGGACAGGGGCGGTGCCGGCGAGCAGTACTTC. Encoded protein: CSATLLDRGGAGEQYF.

This chain links TRBV20-1 with TRBJ1-6; possible D gene TRBD1, 6 bases. Germline CDR1 is DFQATT and CDR2 is SNEGSKA (reference sequence). CDR3 length: 17 residues. The V and J ends lost 0 bases and 6 bases respectively, with 18 bases between them. The CDR3 DNA follows: TGCAGTGCTAGAGATCCGTTGGGCCGGGGGGCTAATTCACCCCTCCACTTT. This translates into CSARDPLGRGANSPLHF.

This clone appeared a few times. The chain recombines TRBV12-3 or TRBV12-4 with TRBJ2-1; D is tentatively TRBD1 or TRBD2 (6 bases each). V shed 6 bases and J shed 10 bases, with 16 bases lying between them. The CDR3 is made up of 13 amino acids. The CDR3 DNA sequence: TGTGCCAGCAGCCCAGTTCGGGGGCGCGAGCAGTTCTTC. Translation gives CASSPVRGREQFF.

This clone was recorded many times. The chain carries TRBV28 and TRBJ1-2; D possibly corresponds to TRBD1 (6 bases). The CDR3 contains 16 residues. CDR1 is MDHEN and CDR2 is SYDVKM in the germline V gene. Deletions cut 5 bases from V and 6 bases from J, with 22 bases between. The CDR3 bases are TGTGCCAGCAGTCCGCCGAGGGGGGCGCGCGTAGATGGCTACACCTTC. This codes for CASSPPRGARVDGYTF.

This clone appeared a few times. The chain carries TRBV6-1 and TRBJ2-5; D not certain. The germline V gene encodes CDR1 MNHNS and CDR2 SASEGT. The V end lost 3 bases, the J end lost 1 base, and 15 bases lay between the germline ends. This CDR3 comprises 16 residues. The CDR3 sequence is CASSDILTPPQETQYF. The CDR3 bases are TGTGCCAGCAGTGACATCCTTACGCCCCCCCAAGAGACCCAGTACTTC.

This clone was seen only a few times. This chain connects TRBV6-1 to TRBJ2-3, with TRBD1 as a possible D gene (6 bases). CDR3 size: 13 residues. Trimming cost V 4 bases and J 2 bases, with 7 bases left between them. CDR1 is MNHNS, CDR2 SASEGT, per germline. As DNA, the CDR3 is TGTGCCAGCAGTGGGACAGACACAGATACGCAGTATTTT. It yields the protein CASSGTDTDTQYF.

This clone has at least ten counts. This chain connects TRBV6-1 to TRBJ2-3, with D perhaps given as TRBD1 or TRBD2 (6 bases each). This CDR3 has 16 residues. The germline CDR1 and CDR2 sequences are MNHNS and SASEGT. The V end lost 5 bases, the J end lost 0 bases, and 15 bases lay between the germline ends. This CDR3 is CASSFAGTPSTDTQYF. The DNA of the CDR3 is TGTGCCAGCAGTTTCGCGGGGACACCAAGCACAGATACGCAGTATTTT.

This clone was detected ten times or more. This chain links TRBV10-2 with TRBJ1-1, with D tentatively TRBD1 (6 bases). Trimming took 9 bases from V and 5 from J, leaving 16 bases between them. The CDR3 runs 13 residues. Germline assignment: CDR1 WSHSY and CDR2 SAAADI. CDR3 amino acids: CASGEGGLTEAFF. The CDR3 DNA follows: TGCGCCAGTGGGGAGGGGGGTTTAACTGAAGCTTTCTTT.

This clone was recorded a few times. The V call is TRBV5-4, the J call TRBJ2-6; D not certain. Germline CDR1 and CDR2: SGHNT and YYREEE (reference sequence). The CDR3 totals 16 residues. V was shortened by 4 bases and J by 0 bases, with 11 bases between the two germline ends. CDR3 nucleotides: TGTGCCAGCAGCAGGACGAGTGTCTCTGGGGCCAACGTCCTGACTTTC. As protein: CASSRTSVSGANVLTF.

This clone was detected many times. The chain recombines TRBV28 with TRBJ2-1, with 7 bases lining up with TRBD2. In germline, CDR1 is MDHEN, CDR2 SYDVKM. CDR3 length: 18 residues. Trimming at V came to 4 bases and at J to 3 bases, leaving 15 bases not matched to a gene. CDR3 residues: CASSSPLAGATYYNEQFF. CDR3 coding DNA: TGTGCCAGCAGTTCCCCATTGGCGGGAGCCACGTACTACAATGAGCAGTTCTTC.

The J gene is TRBJ1-2, the V gene TRBV7-9; D uncertain. Germline assignment: CDR1 SEHNR and CDR2 FQNEAQ (reference sequence). Trimming cost V 4 bases and J 8 bases, with 17 bases left between them. The CDR3 is made up of 14 amino acids. CDR3 region: CASSSSAPSGGYTF. The CDR3 DNA is TGTGCCAGCAGCTCCTCGGCACCATCAGGCGGCTACACCTTC.

The CDR3 is CASSATVKIYEQYF. The CDR3 coding sequence is TGTGCCAGTAGTGCGACAGTTAAGATCTACGAGCAGTACTTC. The V gene is TRBV19, the J gene TRBJ2-7, with TRBD1 as a possible D gene (5 bases). The CDR3 has 14 residues. The V gene's germline CDR1 is LNHDA and CDR2 SQIVND (reference sequence). Trimming shortened V by 5 bases and J by 3 bases, and 14 bases separated the two germline ends.

This clone was observed at least ten times. This may arise from a read error, as a much more abundant clone is one base away. The V gene is TRBV2, the J gene TRBJ2-3; TRBD2 agrees at 10 bases. Trimming took 7 bases from V and 0 from J; bases not matched to a gene: 7. Germline assignment: CDR1 SNHLY and CDR2 FYNNEI. The CDR3 sequence is 16 residues long. The DNA for the CDR3 is TGTGCCAGCATCGGCCTAGCGGGAGTCAGCACAGATACGCAGTATTTT. It translates to CASIGLAGVSTDTQYF.

V is TRBV5-1 and J is TRBJ2-7, with D hard to call. Germline V lookup: CDR1 SGHRS, CDR2 YFSETQ. Trimming shortened V by 0 bases and J by 0 bases, and 10 bases separated the two germline ends. This CDR3 is 15 amino acids long. CDR3 DNA: TGCGCCAGCAGCTTGGCCTACCACGTCTCCTACGAGCAGTACTTC. Its translation: CASSLAYHVSYEQYF.